A single sample gave rise to the 23 T cell receptor beta chains below, sequenced in a study of T cells in Graves' hyperthyroidism and ophthalmopathy. RNA transcripts provided the source from which TCR beta CDR3 regions were amplified. The HTBI primer set was used in a first-round RT-PCR of the TCR CDR3. TCRdb fed the multiplex PCR reads into MiXCR, producing one record per CDR3 protein. The table shows fewer than 600,000 distinct CDR3 sequences, with about 15% occurring only once. The sequencing input was blood. Receptors were obtained from a middle-aged woman with Graves' hyperthyroidism.

This clonotype was seen at least ten times. The V and J genes are TRBV11-1 and TRBJ1-2; TRBD1 agrees at 7 bases. J lost 9 bases, V lost 5 bases, and 3 bases had no gene match. Per germline, CDR1 SGHAT and CDR2 FQDESV (reference sequence). The CDR3 extends over 11 amino acids. CDR3 coding DNA: TGTGCCAGCAGCCTGACAGGGAGCTACACCTTC. Residues: CASSLTGSYTF.

The V call is TRBV6-1, the J call TRBJ2-7; no clear D gene. The V gene lost 5 bases and the J gene lost 6 bases, with 8 bases spanning the gap. The CDR3 runs 11 residues. CDR1 MNHNS and CDR2 SASEGT come from the germline V gene. CDR3 coding DNA: TGTGCCAGCAGTTCTGATGGCGAGCAGTACTTC. Residues: CASSSDGEQYF.

This clonotype appeared many times. The genes are TRBV20-1 and TRBJ2-1, with 14 bases identical to TRBD2. Trimming removed 4 bases from V and 6 bases from J; junction bases left unmatched: 2. The CDR3 sequence is 14 residues long. Per the germline V gene, CDR1 is DFQATT and CDR2 is SNEGSKA (reference sequence). The CDR3 nucleotides read TGCAGTGCTACGACTAGCGGGAGGGCCAATGAGCAGTTCTTC. It encodes CSATTSGRANEQFF.

This clonotype was recorded many times. The CDR3 sequence is CASSLAGVVSYNEQFF. The CDR3, as DNA: TGTGCCAGCAGTTTAGCAGGGGTTGTCTCCTACAATGAGCAGTTCTTC. V usage is TRBV12-3 or TRBV12-4 and J usage is TRBJ2-1; a possible D gene is TRBD1 (5 bases). This CDR3 is built from 16 residues. Trimming removed 0 bases from V and 0 bases from J, with 9 bases in between.

This clonotype was seen at least ten times. The rearrangement uses TRBV10-3 and TRBJ1-5, with 7 bases that match TRBD1. CDR3 length equals 13 residues. Unmatched junction bases numbered 7, after V lost 10 bases and J lost 4 bases. CDR1 and CDR2 from the germline V gene are ENHRY and SYGVKD. For the CDR3, the DNA is TGTGCCAACGGACAGGACAGAAATCAGCCCCAGCATTTT. Protein product: CANGQDRNQPQHF.

CDR3 bases: TGTGCCACCAGTGAGTCGACTAGGGGGCCTACGGATACGCAGTATTTT. Residues: CATSESTRGPTDTQYF. The rearrangement joins TRBV24-1 to TRBJ2-3; possible D gene TRBD1, 7 bases. This CDR3 contains 16 residues. V dropped 4 bases and J dropped 6 bases, with 19 bases sitting between them. Looked up from germline, CDR1 is KGHDR and CDR2 is SFDVKD.

The chain links TRBV27 to TRBJ1-1, with D possibly matching TRBD1 (5 bases). The V and J ends lost 7 bases and 0 bases respectively, with 12 bases between them. This CDR3 contains 14 residues. Germline loops: CDR1 MNHEY, CDR2 SMNVEV (reference sequence). The CDR3 DNA is TGTGCCAGCAACTGGGGCGGAATGAACACTGAAGCTTTCTTT. Translation: CASNWGGMNTEAFF.

This clonotype was counted ten times or more. The chain has TRBV20-1 and TRBJ2-3; TRBD2 aligns across 9 bases. This CDR3 contains 12 residues. J was trimmed by 1 base and V by 7 bases; bases with no gene match: 0. Germline V gene lookup returns CDR1 DFQATT and CDR2 SNEGSKA (reference sequence). The CDR3 protein is CSGTSGTDTQYF. The CDR3 coding sequence is TGCAGTGGGACTAGCGGCACAGATACGCAGTATTTT.

This clonotype was found a few times. CDR3 amino acids: CASSQGQVEPGELFF. The CDR3 coding sequence is TGTGCCAGCAGCCAAGGCCAGGTGGAGCCCGGGGAGCTGTTTTTT. This chain uses TRBV4-2 with TRBJ2-2, with no clear D. CDR1 LGHNA and CDR2 YNFKEQ come from the germline V gene. The CDR3 consists of 15 residues. V lost 1 base to trimming and J lost 6 bases, with 12 bases between them.

The chain joins TRBV25-1 to TRBJ2-5; 7 positions agree with TRBD2. With 7 bases clipped from V and 2 bases from J, the junction kept 10 bases outside the gene matches. The germline gives CDR1 MGHDK, CDR2 SYGVNS. The CDR3 is made up of 15 amino acids. The CDR3 region has the DNA TGTGCCAGCATATCGGGGTGGGGGGGTCAAGAGACCCAGTACTTC. It yields the protein CASISGWGGQETQYF. Full variable domain (outside the CDR3, taken from reference TRBV25-1 and TRBJ2-5): EADIYQTPRYLVIGTGKKITLECSQTMGHDKMYWYQQDPGMELHLIHYSYGVNSTEKGDLSSESTVSRIRTEHFPLTLESARPSHTSQYLCASISGWGGQETQYFGPGTRLLVL.

The chain joins TRBV7-8 to TRBJ1-5, with 8 bases matching TRBD1. This CDR3 has 21 residues. Germline V gene lookup returns CDR1 SGHVS and CDR2 FQNEAQ. V was clipped by 4 bases and J by 0 bases; unmatched bases: 20. CDR3 protein: CASSSRQGRKQGSYSNQPQHF. DNA of the CDR3: TGTGCCAGCAGCTCCAGACAGGGGCGGAAGCAGGGAAGCTATAGCAATCAGCCCCAGCATTTT. The complete variable domain, with remaining parts taken from reference TRBV7-8 and TRBJ1-5, reads GAGVSQSPRYKVAKRGQDVALRCDPISGHVSLFWYQQALGQGPEFLTYFQNEAQLDKSGLPSDRFFAERPEGSVSTLKIQRTQQEDSAVYLCASSSRQGRKQGSYSNQPQHFGDGTRLSIL.

This clonotype was detected ten times or more. The chain uses TRBV30 and TRBJ2-2; maybe TRBD1 (6 bases). The CDR3 runs 15 residues. Germline V gene lookup returns CDR1 GTSNPN and CDR2 SVGIG (reference sequence). The V end lost 0 bases, the J end lost 6 bases, and 14 bases lay between the germline ends. CDR3 bases: TGTGCCTGGAGTGTACAGGGAATGCGGGCCGGGGAGCTGTTTTTT. Its protein product is CAWSVQGMRAGELFF. The whole variable domain, filled in from reference TRBV30 and TRBJ2-2, reads SQTIHQWPATLVQPVGSPLSLECTVEGTSNPNLYWYRQAAGRGLQLLFYSVGIGQISSEVPQNLSASRPQDRQFILSSKKLLLSDSGFYLCAWSVQGMRAGELFFGEGSRLTVL.

The J gene is TRBJ2-5, the V gene TRBV20-1, with D maybe TRBD1 (6 bases). The CDR3 extends over 16 amino acids. The germline gives CDR1 DFQATT, CDR2 SNEGSKA (reference sequence). V dropped 0 bases and J dropped 5 bases, with 19 bases sitting between them. The CDR3 sequence: CSARDPEQGSVETQYF. The DNA for the CDR3 is TGCAGTGCTAGAGATCCAGAACAGGGTTCCGTGGAGACCCAGTACTTC.

This chain uses TRBV13 with TRBJ2-7, with TRBD2 matching 7 bases. Trimming at V came to 3 bases and at J to 6 bases, leaving 14 bases not matched to a gene. CDR1 and CDR2 from the germline V gene are PRHDT and FYEKMQ (reference sequence). The CDR3 covers 16 residues. CDR3 nucleotides: TGTGCCAGCAGCTTCGGGGCGGGAGAGCCGGGCGGCGAGCAGTACTTC. Encoded protein: CASSFGAGEPGGEQYF.

This clonotype occurred a few times. The chain couples TRBV5-8 to TRBJ2-7; TRBD1 is a possible D gene (6 bases). The V end was cut by 4 bases, the J end by 4 bases, with 33 bases between. The CDR3 covers 20 residues. Germline lookup yields CDR1 SGHTS and CDR2 YDEGEE. The CDR3 is CASSSLDFLPGGQSLYEQYF. The CDR3, as DNA: TGTGCCAGCAGCAGTCTAGACTTTCTTCCCGGAGGACAGAGCTTATACGAGCAGTACTTC.

This clonotype was detected many times. The J gene is TRBJ2-5, the V gene TRBV27; a weak D match, TRBD2 (5 bases). Trimming took 1 base from V and 4 from J, leaving 10 bases between them. CDR3 length: 14 amino acids. Germline CDR1 MNHEY, CDR2 SMNVEV (reference sequence). The CDR3 DNA sequence: TGTGCCAGCAGTTTATATGGAGGAGTAGAGACCCAGTACTTC. Translation: CASSLYGGVETQYF.

This rearrangement joins TRBV28 to TRBJ1-1; no definite D call. The germline gives CDR1 MDHEN, CDR2 SYDVKM. Trimming pared 1 base from V and 1 base from J, leaving 10 bases between. This CDR3 contains 15 residues. The CDR3 DNA reads TGTGCCAGCAGTTTATTCGGCGGGAGGAACACTGAAGCTTTCTTT. Residues: CASSLFGGRNTEAFF.

This clonotype was observed a handful of times. This may be a read error, as it is one base from a much larger clone. The gene calls are TRBV7-9 and TRBJ2-5; 10 bases map to TRBD2. The CDR3 has 17 amino acids. Per the germline V gene, CDR1 is SEHNR and CDR2 is FQNEAQ (reference sequence). The CDR3 is CVSSSPSGRGGQETQYF. CDR3 nucleotide sequence: TGTGTCAGCAGCTCTCCAAGCGGGAGGGGAGGACAAGAGACCCAGTACTTC. The whole variable domain, filled in from reference TRBV7-9 and TRBJ2-5, reads DTGVSQNPRHKITKRGQNVTFRCDPISEHNRLYWYRQTLGQGPEFLTYFQNEAQLEKSRLLSDRFSAERPKGSFSTLEIQRTEQGDSAMYLCVSSSPSGRGGQETQYFGPGTRLLVL.

This chain joins TRBV18 and TRBJ2-6, with a possible D match to TRBD1 (6 bases). CDR3 length equals 15 residues. Per germline, CDR1 KGHSH and CDR2 LQKENI. V was pared by 5 bases and J by 3 bases, with 11 bases between. CDR3 bases: TGTGCCAGCTCATACACAGGGTATGGGGCCAACGTCCTGACTTTC. Translating gives CASSYTGYGANVLTF. Combining the CDR3 with reference TRBV18 and TRBJ2-6 gives the whole variable domain NAGVMQNPRHLVRRRGQEARLRCSPMKGHSHVYWYRQLPEEGLKFMVYLQKENIIDESGMPKERFSAEFPKEGPSILRIQQVVRGDSAAYFCASSYTGYGANVLTFGAGSRLTVL.

The gene calls are TRBV24-1 and TRBJ2-1; no clear D gene. Trimming cost V 1 base and J 7 bases, with 10 bases left between them. From germline, CDR1 is KGHDR and CDR2 SFDVKD. CDR3 length: 14 amino acids. CDR3 nucleotides: TGTGCCACCAGTGATTTAGCAGGAATGAATGAGCAGTTCTTC. Protein: CATSDLAGMNEQFF.

Details on this clonotype: At one end, the junction sequence differs from germline, possibly due to a read error. Here the CDR3 DNA reads TGTGCCAGCAGCGTCGGGGGGCGGCCGGTCTCCGACGAGCAGTACTTC. Protein: CASSVGGRPVSDEQYF. This chain joins TRBV9 and TRBJ2-7; a weak D match, TRBD2 (7 bases). Looked up from germline, CDR1 is SGDLS and CDR2 is YYNGEE. This CDR3 is 16 amino acids long. Full variable domain (missing parts from reference TRBV9 and TRBJ2-7): DSGVTQTPKHLITATGQRVTLRCSPRSGDLSVYWYQQSLDQGLQFLIQYYNGEERAKGNILERFSAQQFPDLHSELNLSSLELGDSALYFCASSVGGRPVSDEQYFGPGTRLTVT.

This clonotype was seen only a few times. The J gene is TRBJ1-1, the V gene TRBV5-6; 9 bases are a match to TRBD1. After removal of 7 bases from V and 5 bases from J, the junction contained 6 bases not matched to a gene. The germline V gene encodes CDR1 SGHDT and CDR2 YYEEEE. The CDR3 is 13 amino acids. The CDR3 reads CASGDRDITEAFF. The CDR3 nucleotides read TGTGCCAGCGGGGACAGGGATATTACTGAAGCTTTCTTT.

This clonotype was counted at least ten times. The rearrangement links TRBV7-9 to TRBJ2-1, with D unresolved. V was pared by 2 bases and J by 5 bases, with 16 bases between. The CDR3 is 16 residues long. Germline CDR1 is SEHNR and CDR2 is FQNEAQ (reference sequence). CDR3 protein: CASSLPGPPPDNEQFF. CDR3 in DNA: TGTGCCAGCAGCTTACCTGGACCCCCCCCCGACAATGAGCAGTTCTTC.